The present entry profiles one T cell receptor (beta chain) with its context. This clone was detected only a few times. Its binding antigen is unknown. There are no base qualities to consult, and no much larger clone falls within one base. The sample originates from a study of cytomegalovirus exposure and HLA in healthy donors listed by TCRdb under 2017. A note on the overall study: According to an earlier analysis of several hundred of the donors, about 180 million T cells yielded 100 million or so unique TCR beta sequences and about 280 Gb of sequence data. Roughly five DR-DQ haplotypes were handled as single units for association and clustering, since linkage in the cohort was strong. A later genetic analysis used genome-wide SNP genotypes for about 60% of the roughly 700 donors, treating that subset as a discovery cohort. To predict cytomegalovirus infection status, the study brought together high-throughput TCR immunosequencing, statistical association of individual TCRs with disease status, and machine learning. A later analysis re-analyzed previously published TCR beta repertoires from roughly 630 donors and added high-resolution HLA genotyping to study TCR occurrence patterns. HLA typing covered class I and class II loci at four-digit resolution. The study was designed to test whether signatures of past pathogen exposure could be identified by cataloging public T cell receptors. In the later analysis, no new phenotypic data were used to find candidate immune exposures; instead, reliance was placed on TCR beta sequences and their occurrence across donors. A separate validation cohort of roughly 130 different subjects was used in addition to the roughly 620-subject first cohort. In an earlier analysis of 550 to 700 of the donors, high-throughput TCR beta sequencing was used to judge whether each TCR beta V gene segment behaved as functional or pseudogenic. Donor age, sex, ethnicity and CMV serostatus were compiled together with the repertoire data. About 280 gigabases of sequencing data and approximately 84 million unique TCR sequences were included in an early release covering about 600 HLA-typed donors. The study used immunosequencing to profile the T cell repertoires of approximately 640 subjects and linked those repertoires to cytomegalovirus serostatus. Across approximately 400 genotyped donors of the cohort, an average of about 240,000 unique TCR beta nucleotide sequences per donor were sequenced, and 15% to 20% of those sequences were non-productive. Among the roughly 400 genotyped donors, approximately 76% belonged to the genetic ancestry cluster associated with self-reported Caucasian donors. The number of donors typed differed by locus, with about 620-630 for A, B, C, DRB1 and DQB1, around 500 for DQA1, about 610 for DPA1, and around 460 for DPB1. Every repertoire in the discovery cohort had been generated on one and the same sequencing platform. General study outcomes and caveats: In vitro tests confirmed that a few of the cytomegalovirus-associated TCR beta chains recognize cytomegalovirus antigens. The cohort was sequenced for TCR beta chains only, and without alpha or paired-chain data the features that could be detected were limited. According to a later analysis, most CMV-associated TCR beta chains appeared to be HLA-restricted, and the HLA associations seemed to be driven largely by CMV exposure. A further reported finding was that TCR beta sequences accurately predicted the HLA-A and HLA-B alleles for most subjects in the first cohort. A later analysis found that HLA-associated TCR beta chains were more clonally expanded and had lower generation probabilities than equally common non-associated chains. The presence/absence analyses assumed that sequencing depth was roughly uniform across donors, and that assumption may not be true. A group of highly shared sequence variants was considered likely to be a technical artifact of the sequencing pipeline. While some public TCRs were present in many individuals, most TCR sequences turned up only very rarely across donors. Broadly in line with IMGT annotations, most TCR beta V segments showed up in productive rearrangements about 87% or about 30% of the time in an earlier analysis of some 590 of the donors. Several of the top co-occurrence clusters appeared to be linked to parvovirus B19, influenza, CMV and Epstein-Barr virus, according to a later analysis. Because the 87-base-pair reads could not distinguish some IMGT-functional V segments, including TRBV6-2 and TRBV6-3, those segments were excluded. In the study, 150 to 200 TCR beta chains were listed as associated with cytomegalovirus. In a later analysis, TCR association rates were found to vary across HLA loci, with the most associated TCRs seen for DRB1 alleles and the fewest for HLA-C alleles. Specific HLA alleles were associated with over 15,000 TCR beta sequences at a false discovery rate of 0.05 in a later analysis. In a later genetic analysis, a missense DCLRE1C variant was associated with V-gene and J-gene trimming of TCR beta chains, and the association was replicated in an independent cohort. CMV serostatus was the only immune exposure information available for the cohort. The classifier was reported to diagnose cytomegalovirus status with high specificity and sensitivity in both the original and validation cohorts. The earlier analysis of about 600 of the donors excluded roughly 16 rarely observed V segments, including chromosome 9 orphons, because counts were too low. Correlated functional status among segregating V segments might reflect linkage disequilibrium, but an unknown experimental factor could not be ruled out. According to a later genetic analysis, donors in an Asian-associated ancestry cluster had fewer N-insertions in productive TCRs than the approximately 700-donor mean. HLA typing was unavailable for some donors at each locus, so association tests used only the typed subset. According to the authors, the approach could potentially be generalized to other disease states and immunological phenotypes. When HLA alleles, especially DR and DQ, strongly co-occurred, attributing TCR associations to individual alleles was difficult.

Library preparation was by the immunoSEQ multiplex PCR assay. For the multiplex PCR, a mixture combining 60 forward primers for TCR Vbeta segments and 13 reverse primers for TCR Jbeta segments was used. The CDR3 region of rearranged TCR beta genes was amplified from genomic DNA by a multiplex PCR assay. The amplified TCR beta libraries were sequenced on the Illumina HiSeq System as 87-base-pair reads. The paper's data handling went like this. A later analysis tallied around 87 million unique TCR beta chains across the 650 to 750 repertoires, and some 10 million of those chains were shared by two or more donors. A nearest-neighbor algorithm error-corrected the raw reads and collapsed the reads into unique sequences, merging closely related sequences to remove PCR and sequencing errors. V, D and J gene segments were assigned by aligning CDR3 sequences to IMGT reference sequences. For a sequence to be retained, a match of at least six nucleotides to both a V gene segment and a J gene segment was required. A rearrangement counted as productive if the CDR3 had no stop codons and remained in frame with V and J, and every other rearrangement counted as non-productive. Following IMGT convention, CDR3 was defined as the stretch from the second conserved V-encoded cysteine up to the conserved J-encoded phenylalanine. In an earlier analysis of around 540 of the donors, sequences lacking an unambiguous match to a single V gene segment were excluded. An earlier analysis of 587 of the donors classified V segments as functional when productive rearrangements were above 56.7% and as segregating when the standard deviation between donors was above 5%. A statistical classification framework was built to diagnose cytomegalovirus status from the catalog of TCR beta chain sequences. In a later analysis, TCR nucleotide sequences were compared against IMGT/GENE-DB human TR gene sequences so that V and J genes could be assigned. Using the TCRdist pipeline, a later analysis assigned CDR3 sequences along with most-parsimonious VDJ recombination scenarios. In a later analysis, each TCR beta chain was defined by its CDR3 amino acid sequence together with its V-gene family, and reads lacking a unique V-gene family were excluded. To address suspected cross-contamination and a sequencing artifact, a later analysis removed some 620 highly shared, low-generation-probability nucleotide sequences. A later analysis calculated a clonal expansion index for each public chain from normalized within-repertoire ranks of inferred template counts. A later analysis computed generation probabilities with a VDJ recombination model fitted to out-of-frame rearrangements, and checked the results against IGoR. In a later analysis, hypergeometric tests were used to score TCR-TCR, TCR-HLA and TCR-CMV co-occurrence, with a repertoire-size bias correction applied to TCR pairs. A later analysis estimated false discovery rates by permuting HLA or CMV assignments 20 times. A later analysis grouped co-occurring TCRs with DBSCAN, adding TCRdist sequence similarity when clustering within HLA-allele-positive subsets. Repertoires with fewer than 30,000 or more than 120,000 public chains were left out of co-occurrence clustering, as were about 5 repertoires with anomalous nucleotide sharing. TCRdb holds this immuneACCESS table with in-frame rearrangements only. Some clones are missing; in checked studies, unresolved V genes explain under half, and the rest has no known cause. That table supplies the V and J calls and clone size; D and trimming were determined from the DNA. The sample table shows about 43,000 clones, and roughly 51% are seen once. The top ten clones comprise approximately 5.5% of the sample.

The CDR3 sequence holds 14 residues, the cysteine and phenylalanine included. Left in the record is the CDR3 DNA by itself, 42 bases read in frame from the first base. V is cut back by 3 bases and J by 6 bases, with 7 bases in the junction unmatched. Sequences SGHNT (CDR1) and YYREEE (CDR2) are obtained from the germline V gene (reference sequence). In total, just over 650 healthy bone marrow donors made up the cohort. All cohort members were sampled while nominally healthy, although unrecorded immune exposures were likely present. The donor tested CMV seronegative, placing the donor among the roughly 350 seronegative members of the cohort. Each donor provided a peripheral blood sample, and peripheral blood mononuclear cells were used for TCR beta sequencing. Genomic DNA was extracted from the blood cell samples with the Qiagen DNeasy Blood Extraction Kit.

The V and J segments used are TRBV5-4 and TRBJ1-2; 8 central bases correspond to TRBD1. The TCR sequence derives from a man aged 55-75 years in good health and CMV-seronegative. The sequenced sample was PBMCs. The sequenced DNA: TGTGCCAGCAGCTCTGGGGGACAGGTGAATGGCTACACCTTC. This sequence encodes CASSSGGQVNGYTF.